This TCR beta chain was observed in a study of cytomegalovirus exposure and HLA in healthy donors. Study background: An analysis done earlier identified 95 million to 140 million unique TCR beta sequences from about 179 million T cells.

V lost 4 bases and J 0 bases, leaving 10 bases between the germline ends. CDR1 and CDR2 (germline): SNHLY, FYNNEI. CDR3 length equals 14 residues. Vbeta (60) and Jbeta (13) primers were used in the PCR. The table came from immunoSEQ multiplex PCR; TCRdb's copy has only in-frame clones and leaves some out. The sample has about 200,000 clones; about 12% are singletons. This sequence was found in a man aged 45 to 65 in good health and CMV-seropositive. The rearrangement uses TRBV2 and TRBJ2-7; D remains unclear. The source material was PBMCs. Here the CDR3 DNA reads TGTGCCAGCAGTGTGGGTCCTAGCTCCTACGAGCAGTACGTC. This gives the protein CASSVGPSSYEQYV.